The present TCR beta chain was sequenced within a study of shared clonotypes between healthy human individuals. The study, taken as a whole, reports: In having few donors, the study represented limited genetic and exposure-history diversity. On the whole, naive subsets had larger estimated richness than memory subsets had.

As regards this clone: The antigen is undetermined. Different DNA sequences within this sample yield the same CDR3.

It was CD45RO-negative cells, positively selected for CCR7, that made up naive CD8 cells, with terminally differentiated effector memory CD45RA+ cells excluded. Using immunoSEQ multiplex PCR, the repertoire was profiled, and TCRdb retains in-frame clones only, with some absent. The sample has some 2,000,000 clones, less than 95% seen once; the top ten hold 0.9% to 1.3%. V lost 3 bases to trimming and J lost 5 bases, with 7 bases between them. Germline loops: CDR1 GTSNPN, CDR2 SVGIG (reference sequence). CDR3 length: 11 amino acids. The V gene is TRBV30, the J gene TRBJ1-1; no reliable D call. The sequenced sample consisted of naive CD8+ T cells sorted from blood. This sequence originates from a man between 18 and 35 years old in good health. Here the CDR3 reads CAWSVGTEAFF. The CDR3 DNA sequence: TGTGCCTGGAGCGTCGGGACTGAAGCTTTCTTT.